What follows are 23 T cell receptor beta chains derived from one specimen sequenced in a study of T cell responses to AZD1222 COVID-19 vaccine (dated by TCRdb to the early 2020s). Explained via the paper, the time point label denotes: baseline before first vaccination. The library was made by the immunoSEQ multiplex PCR assay. Drawn from immuneACCESS, this table holds only the in-frame rearrangements with V and J called that TCRdb kept. Clones are partly lost; checked studies trace under half to an unresolved V gene and leave the rest unexplained. Within this sample are about 120,000 clones, with about nine tenths of them counted one time only. The biggest ten clones account for around 22% of the sample. Material: peripheral blood, obtained on day 0 of AZD1222 vaccination. These receptors all come from an adult in good health.

This sequence joins TRBV6-5 and TRBJ1-2; 8 positions agree with TRBD1. With 6 bases clipped from V and 4 bases from J, the junction kept 7 bases outside the gene matches. CDR1 and CDR2 from the germline V gene are MNHEY and SVGAGI. This CDR3 has 14 residues. The CDR3 sequence: CASRAGQGLYGYTF. Written as DNA, the CDR3 is TGTGCCAGCAGGGCAGGACAGGGCCTCTATGGCTACACCTTC.

This chain links TRBV18 with TRBJ1-2, with 11 nucleotides matching TRBD1. V lost 4 bases and J lost 2; bases outside the gene matches: 9. The length of the CDR3 is 17 residues. Germline V gene lookup returns CDR1 KGHSH and CDR2 LQKENI. CDR3 DNA: TGTGCCAGCTCACTTGGGACAGGGGGACCCCCAAACTATGGCTACACCTTC. This sequence encodes CASSLGTGGPPNYGYTF. Filled out from reference TRBV18 and TRBJ1-2, the complete variable domain reads NAGVMQNPRHLVRRRGQEARLRCSPMKGHSHVYWYRQLPEEGLKFMVYLQKENIIDESGMPKERFSAEFPKEGPSILRIQQVVRGDSAAYFCASSLGTGGPPNYGYTFGSGTRLTVV.

The rearrangement joins TRBV4-1 to TRBJ1-3; TRBD1 is a possible D gene (6 bases). The CDR3 loop spans 17 amino acids. The germline CDR1 and CDR2 sequences are MGHRA and YSYEKL. The V gene lost 0 bases and the J gene lost 1 base, with 13 bases spanning the gap. The CDR3 DNA reads as TGCGCCAGCAGCCAAGATGGGGGGGGCCTGTCTGGAAACACCATATATTTT. It translates to CASSQDGGGLSGNTIYF.

The gene calls are TRBV7-2 and TRBJ1-4; a weak D match, TRBD1 (5 bases). CDR1 and CDR2 (germline): SGHTA, FQGNSA. This CDR3 is built from 13 residues. The ends were cut back, 8 bases at V and 8 bases at J, with 15 bases in the middle. Here the CDR3 reads CASSRGSTEKLFF. CDR3 nucleotides: TGTGCCAGCTCTCGGGGGTCTACCGAAAAACTGTTTTTT.

The chain recombines TRBV6-5 with TRBJ1-5; D might be TRBD1 (5 bases). The V end was cut by 2 bases, the J end by 8 bases, with 13 bases between. Germline-derived CDR1 and CDR2 are MNHEY and SVGAGI. This CDR3 region has 14 residues. CDR3: CASSYGGGSKPQHF. The DNA for the CDR3 is TGTGCCAGCAGTTACGGTGGGGGTAGTAAGCCCCAGCATTTT.

This chain connects TRBV30 to TRBJ1-1; D perhaps matches TRBD1 (5 bases). Germline CDR1 GTSNPN, CDR2 SVGIG (reference sequence). Trimming cost V 5 bases and J 3 bases, with 16 bases left between them. The CDR3 has 14 residues. The CDR3 protein is CAWSNGGRYTEAFF. In nucleotides, the CDR3 is TGTGCCTGGTCTAACGGGGGTCGCTACACTGAAGCTTTCTTT.

The rearrangement links TRBV6-5 to TRBJ2-2; no firm D call. The germline V gene encodes CDR1 MNHEY and CDR2 SVGAGI. Trimming pared 2 bases from V and 4 bases from J, leaving 8 bases between. This CDR3 comprises 14 residues. CDR3 bases: TGTGCCAGCAGTTACACAATAAGCACCGGGGAGCTGTTTTTT. Its protein is CASSYTISTGELFF.

This clone was detected only a few times. The V gene is TRBV6-4, the J gene TRBJ2-4; D remains unclear. V dropped 8 bases and J dropped 0 bases, with 17 bases sitting between them. This CDR3 is 16 amino acids long. Germline lookup yields CDR1 MRHNA and CDR2 SNTAGT. DNA for the CDR3: TGTGCCAGCCCCCATAGGGAAACCCTAGCCAAAAACATTCAGTACTTC. The encoded protein is CASPHRETLAKNIQYF.

The rearrangement links TRBV10-3 to TRBJ1-2; 9 bases are shared with TRBD1. This CDR3 contains 16 residues. Germline lookup yields CDR1 ENHRY and CDR2 SYGVKD. J lost 6 bases, V lost 5 bases, and 13 bases had no gene match. The CDR3 DNA reads TGTGCCATCAGTTCAGAACAGGGGGCGCGGGGGAATGGCTACACCTTC. Protein sequence: CAISSEQGARGNGYTF.

V usage is TRBV7-2 and J usage is TRBJ1-2; weak D call: TRBD1 (5 bases). Trimming removed 2 bases from V and 0 bases from J, with 16 bases in between. From germline, CDR1 is SGHTA and CDR2 FQGNSA. The CDR3 has 17 residues. The CDR3 nucleotides read TGTGCCAGCAGCTTAAGTTTTACAGGTCAGGCTAACTATGGCTACACCTTC. Translated: CASSLSFTGQANYGYTF.

This clone has a handful of counts. This chain uses TRBV12-1 with TRBJ2-7; TRBD2 is taken as the D call from the table, unchecked against the DNA. TRBV12-1 is noted as a pseudogene. The CDR3 extends over 15 amino acids. The DNA for the CDR3 is TGTGCCAGCAGCTTTGACTATCCCCCCAACTACGAGCAGTACTTC. Translated, it gives CASSFDYPPNYEQYF.

The genes are TRBV4-3 and TRBJ2-7; weak D call: TRBD2 (5 bases). Germline values: CDR1 LGHNA, CDR2 YSLEER. The CDR3 is 14 residues long. Trimming pared 0 bases from V and 6 bases from J, leaving 12 bases between. Here the CDR3 reads CASSQDGGTSEQYF. The CDR3 nucleotides read TGCGCCAGCAGCCAAGATGGAGGAACATCCGAGCAGTACTTC.

The chain joins TRBV5-6 to TRBJ2-2, with 12 bases lining up with TRBD2. This CDR3 contains 15 residues. V lost 4 bases to trimming and J lost 6 bases; unmatched junction nucleotides: 4. Germline CDR1 SGHDT, CDR2 YYEEEE. CDR3 DNA: TGTGCCAGCAGCGGCCTAGCGGGGGGGCCCGGGGAGCTGTTTTTT. This gives the protein CASSGLAGGPGELFF.

The J gene is TRBJ2-1, the V gene TRBV15; tentatively, D is TRBD2 (6 bases). Germline CDR1 and CDR2: LNHNV and YYDKDF (reference sequence). V shed 0 bases and J shed 6 bases, with 12 bases lying between them. The CDR3 runs 15 residues. The CDR3 is CATSRDSGTFNEQFF. The CDR3 nucleotides read TGTGCCACCAGCAGAGATAGTGGGACTTTCAATGAGCAGTTCTTC.

A single count supports this clone. The V and J genes are TRBV3-1 (or the pseudogene TRBV3-2) and TRBJ2-7; D gene ambiguous. V lost 2 bases and J lost 4, with 12 bases in between. The length of the CDR3 is 14 residues. The germline V gene encodes CDR1 LGHDT and CDR2 YNNKEL (reference sequence). The CDR3 is CASSQIGWAYEQYF. CDR3 sequence (DNA): TGTGCCAGCAGCCAAATAGGGTGGGCGTACGAGCAGTACTTC.

V and J are TRBV10-1 and TRBJ2-7; possible D gene TRBD1, 6 bases. The V end was cut by 2 bases, the J end by 4 bases, with 12 bases between. This CDR3 contains 14 residues. Germline V CDR1 and CDR2: WNHNN, SYGVQD (reference sequence). CDR3 loop: CASSETGSRYEQYF. The CDR3 DNA is TGCGCCAGCAGTGAGACAGGGTCAAGGTACGAGCAGTACTTC.

The genes are TRBV7-2 and TRBJ2-7; 8 nucleotides agree with TRBD1. Trimming took 1 base from V and 0 from J; bases not matched to a gene: 11. The CDR3 contains 18 residues. Looked up from germline, CDR1 is SGHTA and CDR2 is FQGNSA. CDR3 DNA sequence: TGTGCCAGCAGCTTAGGACAGGGGCTCCTCACTCGCTCCTACGAGCAGTACTTC. It yields the protein CASSLGQGLLTRSYEQYF.

The chain joins TRBV27 to TRBJ2-7; no clear D gene. The CDR3 length is 14 residues. Germline lookup yields CDR1 MNHEY and CDR2 SMNVEV (reference sequence). Trimming took off 7 bases at V and 3 bases at J, with 16 bases between the two ends. The CDR3, as DNA: TGTGCCAGCAATCGGGCAGGAAATATCTACGAGCAGTACTTC. Encoded protein: CASNRAGNIYEQYF.

This clone has a single count. The CDR3 coding sequence is TGTGCCAGCAGCGTATTCGACGGGGAGCTGTTTTTT. Protein product: CASSVFDGELFF. The chain joins TRBV9 to TRBJ2-2, with D unresolved. Trimming took 1 base from V and 7 from J, leaving 5 bases between them. Per germline, CDR1 SGDLS and CDR2 YYNGEE. The CDR3 covers 12 residues.

The V gene is TRBV25-1, the J gene TRBJ1-6, with 10 bases aligning to TRBD1. Per the germline V gene, CDR1 is MGHDK and CDR2 is SYGVNS. The CDR3 sequence is 15 residues long. Trimming took 5 bases from V and 14 from J; bases not matched to a gene: 12. The CDR3 sequence is CASSRSGQGYGTLHF. As DNA, the CDR3 is TGTGCCAGCAGTCGGTCGGGACAGGGGTACGGGACCCTCCACTTT. The complete variable domain, with remaining parts taken from reference TRBV25-1 and TRBJ1-6, reads EADIYQTPRYLVIGTGKKITLECSQTMGHDKMYWYQQDPGMELHLIHYSYGVNSTEKGDLSSESTVSRIRTEHFPLTLESARPSHTSQYLCASSRSGQGYGTLHFGNGTRLTVT.

V gene TRBV6-5 combines with J gene TRBJ2-1, with TRBD2 as a possible D gene (7 bases). The germline V and J ends were trimmed by 4 bases and 5 bases, with 18 bases remaining between them. CDR3 length equals 16 residues. In germline, CDR1 is MNHEY, CDR2 SVGAGI. CDR3 in amino acids: CASSSNRGGLNNEQFF. The CDR3 nucleotides read TGTGCCAGCAGTTCCAATAGGGGGGGGCTGAACAATGAGCAGTTCTTC.

The rearrangement joins TRBV28 to TRBJ2-2; D call uncertain. The germline V gene has CDR1 MDHEN and CDR2 SYDVKM. The V end was cut by 5 bases, the J end by 5 bases, with 6 bases between. The CDR3 loop spans 12 amino acids. The CDR3 sequence is CASSRSTGELFF. CDR3 bases: TGTGCCAGCAGTAGGTCGACCGGGGAGCTGTTTTTT.

About this clone: The sample has other DNA sequences that encode this CDR3 too. The chain has TRBV4-3 and TRBJ1-4; D is unresolved. CDR3 length: 15 amino acids. Per germline, CDR1 LGHNA and CDR2 YSLEER. The germline V and J ends were trimmed by 0 bases and 5 bases, with 10 bases remaining between them. Here the CDR3 DNA reads TGCGCCAGCAGCCAAGATCGGGCGACCAATGAAAAACTGTTTTTT. Its translation: CASSQDRATNEKLFF.